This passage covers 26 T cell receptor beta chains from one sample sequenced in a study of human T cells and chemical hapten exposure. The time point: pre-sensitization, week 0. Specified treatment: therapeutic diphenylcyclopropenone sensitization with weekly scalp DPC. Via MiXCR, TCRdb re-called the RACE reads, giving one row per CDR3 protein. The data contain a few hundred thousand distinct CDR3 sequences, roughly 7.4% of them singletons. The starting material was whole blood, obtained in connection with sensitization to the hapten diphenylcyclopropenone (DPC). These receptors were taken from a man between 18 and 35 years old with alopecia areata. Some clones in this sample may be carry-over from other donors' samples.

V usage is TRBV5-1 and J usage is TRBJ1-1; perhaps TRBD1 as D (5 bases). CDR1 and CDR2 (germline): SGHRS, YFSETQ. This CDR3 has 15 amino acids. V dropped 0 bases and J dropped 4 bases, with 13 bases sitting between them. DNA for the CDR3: TGCGCCAGCAGCTTGGGGGGCCTCATTGCCACTGAAGCTTTCTTT. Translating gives CASSLGGLIATEAFF.

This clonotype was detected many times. The CDR3 region is CSARDSYNYGYTF. The CDR3, as DNA: TGCAGTGCTAGGGACAGCTATAACTATGGCTACACCTTC. The J gene is TRBJ1-2, the V gene TRBV20-1, with a possible D match to TRBD1 (6 bases). This CDR3 has 13 amino acids. V was cut by 3 bases and J by 1 base, with 9 bases left in between. Germline CDR1 and CDR2: DFQATT and SNEGSKA (reference sequence).

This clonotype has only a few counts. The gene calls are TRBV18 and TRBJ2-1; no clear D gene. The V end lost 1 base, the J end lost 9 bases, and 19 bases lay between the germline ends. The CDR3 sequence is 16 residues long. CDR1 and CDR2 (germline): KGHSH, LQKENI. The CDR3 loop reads CASSPLPGERISEQFF. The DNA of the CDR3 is TGTGCCAGCTCACCACTCCCAGGAGAACGAATCAGTGAGCAGTTCTTC. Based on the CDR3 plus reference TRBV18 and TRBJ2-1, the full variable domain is NAGVMQNPRHLVRRRGQEARLRCSPMKGHSHVYWYRQLPEEGLKFMVYLQKENIIDESGMPKERFSAEFPKEGPSILRIQQVVRGDSAAYFCASSPLPGERISEQFFGPGTRLTVL.

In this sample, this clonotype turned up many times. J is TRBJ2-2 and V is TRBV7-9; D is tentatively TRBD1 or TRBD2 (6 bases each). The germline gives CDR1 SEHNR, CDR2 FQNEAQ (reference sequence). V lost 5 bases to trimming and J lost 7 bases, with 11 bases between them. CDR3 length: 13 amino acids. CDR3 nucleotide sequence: TGTGCCAGCAGCCCCGGAGGGGGCGGGGAGCTGTTTTTT. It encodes CASSPGGGGELFF.

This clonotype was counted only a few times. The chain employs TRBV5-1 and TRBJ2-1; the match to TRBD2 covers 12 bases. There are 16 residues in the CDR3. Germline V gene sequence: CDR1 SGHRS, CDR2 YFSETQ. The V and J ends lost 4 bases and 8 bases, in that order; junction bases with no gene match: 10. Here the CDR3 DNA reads TGCGCCAGCAGCCCGGACCCTAGCGGGGGGGCTTATGAGCAGTTCTTC. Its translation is CASSPDPSGGAYEQFF.

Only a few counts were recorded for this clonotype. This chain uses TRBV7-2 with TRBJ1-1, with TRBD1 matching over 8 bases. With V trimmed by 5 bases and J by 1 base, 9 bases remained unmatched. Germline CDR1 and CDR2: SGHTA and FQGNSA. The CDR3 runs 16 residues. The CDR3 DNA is TGTGCCAGCAGCCCAAGACAGGGGCCGAGGAACACTGAAGCTTTCTTT. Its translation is CASSPRQGPRNTEAFF. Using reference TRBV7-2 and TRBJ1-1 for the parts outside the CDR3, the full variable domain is GAGVSQSPSNKVTEKGKDVELRCDPISGHTALYWYRQSLGQGLEFLIYFQGNSAPDKSGLPSDRFSAERTGGSVSTLTIQRTQQEDSAVYLCASSPRQGPRNTEAFFGQGTRLTVV.

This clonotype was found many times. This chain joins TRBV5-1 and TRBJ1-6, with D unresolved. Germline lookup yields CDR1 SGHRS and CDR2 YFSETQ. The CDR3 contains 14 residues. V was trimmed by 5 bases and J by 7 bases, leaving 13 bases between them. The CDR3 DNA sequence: TGCGCCAGCAGAACTGAGGGCACCAATTCACCCCTCCACTTT. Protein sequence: CASRTEGTNSPLHF. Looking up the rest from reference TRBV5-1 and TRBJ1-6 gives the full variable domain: KAGVTQTPRYLIKTRGQQVTLSCSPISGHRSVSWYQQTPGQGLQFLFEYFSETQRNKGNFPGRFSGRQFSNSRSEMNVSTLELGDSALYLCASRTEGTNSPLHFGNGTRLTVT.

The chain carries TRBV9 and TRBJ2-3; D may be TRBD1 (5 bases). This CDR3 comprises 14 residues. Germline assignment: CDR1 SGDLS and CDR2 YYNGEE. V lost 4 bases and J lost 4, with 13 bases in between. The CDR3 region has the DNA TGTGCCAGCAGCCCAGGGTTTTCCCCAGATACGCAGTATTTT. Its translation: CASSPGFSPDTQYF.

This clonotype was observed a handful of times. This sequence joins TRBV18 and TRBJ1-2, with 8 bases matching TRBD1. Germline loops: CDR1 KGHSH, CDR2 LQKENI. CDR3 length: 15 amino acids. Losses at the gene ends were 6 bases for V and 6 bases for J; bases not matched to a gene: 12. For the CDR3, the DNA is TGTGCCAGCTCCCAGAGCTCGGACAGGGTGAATGGCTACACCTTC. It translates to CASSQSSDRVNGYTF.

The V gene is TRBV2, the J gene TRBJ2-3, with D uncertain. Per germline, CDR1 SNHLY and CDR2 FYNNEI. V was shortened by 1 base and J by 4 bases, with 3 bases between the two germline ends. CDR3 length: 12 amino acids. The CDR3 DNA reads TGTGCCAGCAGTGAAGTGTCAGATACGCAGTATTTT. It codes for CASSEVSDTQYF.

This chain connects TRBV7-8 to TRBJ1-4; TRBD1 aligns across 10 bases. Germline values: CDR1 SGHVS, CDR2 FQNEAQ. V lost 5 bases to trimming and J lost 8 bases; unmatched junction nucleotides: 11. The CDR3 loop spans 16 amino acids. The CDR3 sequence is CASSLRQGARGEKLFF. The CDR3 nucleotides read TGTGCCAGCAGCCTCAGACAGGGGGCGAGGGGAGAAAAACTGTTTTTT. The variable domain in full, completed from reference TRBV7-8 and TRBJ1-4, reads GAGVSQSPRYKVAKRGQDVALRCDPISGHVSLFWYQQALGQGPEFLTYFQNEAQLDKSGLPSDRFFAERPEGSVSTLKIQRTQQEDSAVYLCASSLRQGARGEKLFFGSGTQLSVL.

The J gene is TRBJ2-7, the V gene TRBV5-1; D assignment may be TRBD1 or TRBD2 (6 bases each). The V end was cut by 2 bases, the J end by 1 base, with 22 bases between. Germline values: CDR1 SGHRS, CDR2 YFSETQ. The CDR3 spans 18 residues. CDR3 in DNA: TGCGCCAGCAGCTTAACCTCCGGGACTGCCCAGGGGTCCTACGAGCAGTACTTC. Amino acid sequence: CASSLTSGTAQGSYEQYF.

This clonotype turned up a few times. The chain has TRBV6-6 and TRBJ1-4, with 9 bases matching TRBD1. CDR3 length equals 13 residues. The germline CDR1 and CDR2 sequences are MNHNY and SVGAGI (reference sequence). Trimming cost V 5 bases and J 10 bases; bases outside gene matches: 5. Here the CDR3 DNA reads TGTGCCAGCAGTGACCTGACAGGGGGAAAACTGTTTTTT. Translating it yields CASSDLTGGKLFF.

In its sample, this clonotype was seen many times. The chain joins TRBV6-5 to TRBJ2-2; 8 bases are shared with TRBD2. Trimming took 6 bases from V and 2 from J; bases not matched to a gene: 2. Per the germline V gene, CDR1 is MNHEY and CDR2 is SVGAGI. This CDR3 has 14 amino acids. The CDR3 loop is CASRTSGNTGELFF. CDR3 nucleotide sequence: TGTGCCAGCAGAACTAGCGGTAACACCGGGGAGCTGTTTTTT.

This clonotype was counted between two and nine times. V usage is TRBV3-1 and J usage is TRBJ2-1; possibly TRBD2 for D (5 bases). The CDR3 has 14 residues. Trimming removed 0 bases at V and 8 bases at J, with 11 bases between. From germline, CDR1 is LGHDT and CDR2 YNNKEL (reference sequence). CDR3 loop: CASSQDPGGDEQFF. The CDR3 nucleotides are TGTGCCAGCAGCCAAGATCCTGGAGGCGATGAGCAGTTCTTC.

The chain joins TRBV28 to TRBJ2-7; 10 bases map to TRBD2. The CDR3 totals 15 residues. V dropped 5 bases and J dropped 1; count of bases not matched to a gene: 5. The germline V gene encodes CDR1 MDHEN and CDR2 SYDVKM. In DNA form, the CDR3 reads TGTGCCAGCAGTCCCCCAGCGGGGGGGTCCTACGAGCAGTACTTC. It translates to CASSPPAGGSYEQYF.

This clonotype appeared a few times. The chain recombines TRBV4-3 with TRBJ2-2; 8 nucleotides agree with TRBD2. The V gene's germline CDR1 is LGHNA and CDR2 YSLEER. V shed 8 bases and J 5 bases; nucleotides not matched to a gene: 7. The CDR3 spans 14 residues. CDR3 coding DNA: TGCGCCAGCGGGGAGCGGGGGCAGACCGGGGAGCTGTTTTTT. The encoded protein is CASGERGQTGELFF.

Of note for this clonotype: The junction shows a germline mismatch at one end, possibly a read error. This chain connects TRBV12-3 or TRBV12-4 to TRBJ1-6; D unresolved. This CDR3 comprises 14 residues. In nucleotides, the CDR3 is TGTGCCAGCAGTTTCGGCAGAGAAGCTTCACCCCTCCATTTT. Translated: CASSFGREASPLHF.

In DNA, the CDR3 is TGCGCCAGCAGCGCAGGGGGCAGGGCAACTAATGAAAAACTGTTTTTT. Its protein is CASSAGGRATNEKLFF. The chain joins TRBV4-3 to TRBJ1-4; 8 nucleotides agree with TRBD1. CDR3 size: 16 residues. With V trimmed by 5 bases and J by 0 bases, 5 bases remained unmatched. Germline V CDR1 and CDR2: LGHNA, YSLEER.

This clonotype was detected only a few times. The CDR3 bases are TGTGCCAGCAGCTCCCTAGCGGGGTACAATGAGCAGTTCTTC. Protein sequence: CASSSLAGYNEQFF. The J gene is TRBJ2-1, the V gene TRBV7-3, with 9 bases that match TRBD2. Germline V gene sequence: CDR1 SGHTA, CDR2 FQGTGA. V dropped 4 bases and J dropped 4; count of bases not matched to a gene: 2. CDR3 length: 14 residues. The whole variable domain, remainder taken from reference TRBV7-3 and TRBJ2-1, is GAGVSQTPSNKVTEKGKYVELRCDPISGHTALYWYRQSLGQGPEFLIYFQGTGAADDSGLPNDRFFAVRPEGSVSTLKIQRTERGDSAVYLCASSSLAGYNEQFFGPGTRLTVL.

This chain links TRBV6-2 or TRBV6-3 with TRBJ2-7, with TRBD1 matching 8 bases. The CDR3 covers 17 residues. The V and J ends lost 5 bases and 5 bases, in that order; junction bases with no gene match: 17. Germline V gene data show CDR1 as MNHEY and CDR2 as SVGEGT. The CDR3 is CASSQTGNRDRSDEQYF. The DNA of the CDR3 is TGTGCCAGCAGTCAGACAGGCAACCGGGACAGGAGCGACGAGCAGTACTTC.

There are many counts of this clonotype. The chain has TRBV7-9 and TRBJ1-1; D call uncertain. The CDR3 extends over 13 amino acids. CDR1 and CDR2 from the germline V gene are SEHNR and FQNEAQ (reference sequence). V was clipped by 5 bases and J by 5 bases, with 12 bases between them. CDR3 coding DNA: TGTGCCAGCAGCGTTAACGACGGGACTGAAGCTTTCTTT. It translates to CASSVNDGTEAFF. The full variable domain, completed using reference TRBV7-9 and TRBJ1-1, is DTGVSQNPRHKITKRGQNVTFRCDPISEHNRLYWYRQTLGQGPEFLTYFQNEAQLEKSRLLSDRFSAERPKGSFSTLEIQRTEQGDSAMYLCASSVNDGTEAFFGQGTRLTVV.

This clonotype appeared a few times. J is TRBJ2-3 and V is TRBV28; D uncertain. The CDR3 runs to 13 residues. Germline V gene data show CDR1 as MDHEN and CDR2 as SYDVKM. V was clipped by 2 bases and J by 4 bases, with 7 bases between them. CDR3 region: CASSLLLADTQYF. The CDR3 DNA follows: TGTGCCAGCAGTTTACTCCTTGCAGATACGCAGTATTTT.

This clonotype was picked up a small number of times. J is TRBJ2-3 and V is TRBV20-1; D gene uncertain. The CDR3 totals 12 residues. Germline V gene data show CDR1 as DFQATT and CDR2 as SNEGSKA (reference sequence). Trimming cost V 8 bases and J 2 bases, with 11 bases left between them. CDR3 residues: CSCAKDTDTQYF. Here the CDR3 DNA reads TGCAGTTGTGCAAAAGACACAGATACGCAGTATTTT.

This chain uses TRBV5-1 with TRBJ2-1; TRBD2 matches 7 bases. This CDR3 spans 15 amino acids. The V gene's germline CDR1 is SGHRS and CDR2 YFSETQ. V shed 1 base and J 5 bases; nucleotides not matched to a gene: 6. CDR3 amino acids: CASSLTGGPNNEQFF. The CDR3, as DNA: TGCGCCAGCAGCTTGACGGGGGGACCAAACAATGAGCAGTTCTTC.

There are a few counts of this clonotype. CDR3 nucleotide sequence: TGCAGCGCCGAAACCGGGACAGGGGAGTACAATGAGCAGTTCTTC. This gives the protein CSAETGTGEYNEQFF. V is TRBV29-1 and J is TRBJ2-1; 10 bases are shared with TRBD1. The V and J ends lost 7 bases and 4 bases, in that order; junction bases with no gene match: 10. Germline V lookup: CDR1 SQVTM, CDR2 ANQGSEA. The CDR3 totals 15 residues.